The 8 T cell receptor beta chains presented below share a single source sample, sequenced in a study of cytomegalovirus exposure and HLA in healthy donors. The PCR ran on 60 Vbeta and 13 Jbeta primers. Profiling relied on immunoSEQ multiplex PCR, and the TCRdb table lists in-frame clones only, not all of them. The sample consists of about 57,000 clones, roughly 80% of them appearing once. Material: PBMCs. The receptors here all came from a woman in her thirties in good health and CMV-seronegative.

As to this clone: One end of the junction is discordant with germline, which a read error may explain. The J gene is TRBJ2-1, the V gene TRBV7-7; the match to TRBD2 covers 7 bases. Per the germline V gene, CDR1 is SSHAT and CDR2 is FNYEAQ (reference sequence). The CDR3 length is 15 residues. The CDR3 is CASSPSAGAYNEQFF. In nucleotides, the CDR3 is TGTGCTAGCAGCCCTTCGGCGGGAGCCTACAATGAGCAGTTCTTC.

The sample holds a few counts of this clone. The V gene is TRBV2, the J gene TRBJ1-1, with 8 bases that match TRBD1. After removal of 2 bases from V and 6 bases from J, the junction contained 8 bases not matched to a gene. CDR1 and CDR2 from the germline V gene are SNHLY and FYNNEI. The CDR3 runs to 15 residues. The CDR3 loop reads CASSEYAGGGAEAFF. CDR3 DNA sequence: TGTGCCAGCAGTGAATATGCAGGGGGCGGGGCTGAAGCTTTCTTT. Full variable domain (outside the CDR3, taken from reference TRBV2 and TRBJ1-1): EPEVTQTPSHQVTQMGQEVILRCVPISNHLYFYWYRQILGQKVEFLVSFYNNEISEKSEIFDDQFSVERPDGSNFTLKIRSTKLEDSAMYFCASSEYAGGGAEAFFGQGTRLTVV.

The rearrangement joins TRBV10-3 to TRBJ2-3; perhaps TRBD1 as D (6 bases). The CDR3 extends over 13 amino acids. From germline, CDR1 is ENHRY and CDR2 SYGVKD. Trimming cost V 10 bases and J 1 base, with 12 bases left between them. The CDR3 here is CATAGDGTDTQYF. The CDR3 nucleotides read TGTGCCACTGCAGGGGACGGCACAGATACGCAGTATTTT.

The chain couples TRBV15 to TRBJ2-1; 7 bases are shared with TRBD2. The length of the CDR3 is 14 residues. Germline CDR1 is LNHNV and CDR2 is YYDKDF (reference sequence). With V trimmed by 5 bases and J by 0 bases, 1 base remained unmatched. CDR3 nucleotide sequence: TGTGCCACCAGCGGGGGGGGCTCCTACAATGAGCAGTTCTTC. Protein sequence: CATSGGGSYNEQFF.

This clone has just a few counts. The chain carries TRBV7-2 and TRBJ2-2; a possible D gene is TRBD1 (6 bases). CDR1 SGHTA and CDR2 FQGNSA come from the germline V gene. This CDR3 has 16 amino acids. The V gene lost 2 bases and the J gene lost 4 bases, with 14 bases spanning the gap. This CDR3 is CASSLYQGSITGELFF. In DNA, the CDR3 is TGTGCCAGCAGCTTATATCAGGGGTCCATCACCGGGGAGCTGTTTTTT.

This chain uses TRBV7-9 with TRBJ1-1; TRBD1 is a possible D gene (5 bases). CDR1 is SEHNR and CDR2 is FQNEAQ in the germline V gene (reference sequence). The CDR3 has 15 residues. The ends were cut back, 1 base at V and 1 base at J, with 10 bases in the middle. Here the CDR3 reads CASSLGGGKNTEAFF. The CDR3, as DNA: TGTGCCAGCAGCTTAGGGGGGGGTAAGAACACTGAAGCTTTCTTT. The complete variable domain, with remaining parts taken from reference TRBV7-9 and TRBJ1-1, reads DTGVSQNPRHKITKRGQNVTFRCDPISEHNRLYWYRQTLGQGPEFLTYFQNEAQLEKSRLLSDRFSAERPKGSFSTLEIQRTEQGDSAMYLCASSLGGGKNTEAFFGQGTRLTVV.

The genes are TRBV2 and TRBJ1-1, with 9 bases aligning to TRBD1. V lost 0 bases and J lost 11; bases outside the gene matches: 10. This CDR3 comprises 15 residues. CDR1 and CDR2 from the germline V gene are SNHLY and FYNNEI. The CDR3 loop is CASSEAALGQGSAFF. The CDR3 nucleotides read TGTGCCAGCAGTGAAGCAGCCTTGGGACAGGGAAGTGCTTTCTTT.

Regarding this clone: The junction and the germline gene differ at one end; a read error may be behind it. This same CDR3 is encoded by further DNA sequences in the sample. The rearrangement links TRBV19 to TRBJ2-2; TRBD2 agrees at 10 bases. Germline CDR1 reads LNHDA; CDR2 reads SQIVND (reference sequence). CDR3 size: 19 residues. The DNA of the CDR3 is TGCGCCAGTAGTATAGGACCATTTTGGACTAGCGGCACCACCGGGGAGCTGTTTTTT. The encoded protein is CASSIGPFWTSGTTGELFF.